This T cell receptor (beta chain) appears in the sequencing data of a study of cytomegalovirus exposure and HLA in healthy donors. Study conclusions and caveats: The listing of 150 to 200 TCR beta chains classed them as cytomegalovirus-associated.

Concerning this clone: Its antigen remains unknown.

Generated by immunoSEQ multiplex PCR, the TCRdb table keeps only in-frame clones and is missing some. Of some 200,000 clones in the sample, about 79% are singletons; the top ten hold around 15%. CDR3 size: 12 residues. The germline V and J ends were trimmed by 3 bases and 6 bases, with 9 bases remaining between them. Germline assignment: CDR1 SNHLY and CDR2 FYNNEI. Sequencing was carried out using PBMCs. The receptor was isolated from a woman in her twenties or thirties in good health and CMV-seropositive. The chain joins TRBV2 to TRBJ2-7; D is perhaps TRBD2 (5 bases). The CDR3 DNA follows: TGTGCCAGCAGTGACCAACTAGTCGAGCAGTACTTC. As protein: CASSDQLVEQYF.